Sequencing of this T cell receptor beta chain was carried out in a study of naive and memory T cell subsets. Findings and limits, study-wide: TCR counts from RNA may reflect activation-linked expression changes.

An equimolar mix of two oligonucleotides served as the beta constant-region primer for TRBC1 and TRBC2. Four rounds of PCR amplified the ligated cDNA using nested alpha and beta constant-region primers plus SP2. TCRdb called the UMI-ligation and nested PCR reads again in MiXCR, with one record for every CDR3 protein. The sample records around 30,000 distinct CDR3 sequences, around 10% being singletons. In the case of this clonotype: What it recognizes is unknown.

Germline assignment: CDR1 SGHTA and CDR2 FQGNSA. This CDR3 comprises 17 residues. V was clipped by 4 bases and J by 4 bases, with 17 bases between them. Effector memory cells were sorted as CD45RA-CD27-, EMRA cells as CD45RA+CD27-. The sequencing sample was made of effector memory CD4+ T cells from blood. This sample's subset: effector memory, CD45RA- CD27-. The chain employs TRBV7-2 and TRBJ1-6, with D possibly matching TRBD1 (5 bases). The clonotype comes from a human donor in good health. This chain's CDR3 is CASSSYRSGFYNSPLHF. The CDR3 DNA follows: TGTGCCAGCAGCTCCTACAGGAGTGGATTTTATAATTCACCCCTCCACTTT.